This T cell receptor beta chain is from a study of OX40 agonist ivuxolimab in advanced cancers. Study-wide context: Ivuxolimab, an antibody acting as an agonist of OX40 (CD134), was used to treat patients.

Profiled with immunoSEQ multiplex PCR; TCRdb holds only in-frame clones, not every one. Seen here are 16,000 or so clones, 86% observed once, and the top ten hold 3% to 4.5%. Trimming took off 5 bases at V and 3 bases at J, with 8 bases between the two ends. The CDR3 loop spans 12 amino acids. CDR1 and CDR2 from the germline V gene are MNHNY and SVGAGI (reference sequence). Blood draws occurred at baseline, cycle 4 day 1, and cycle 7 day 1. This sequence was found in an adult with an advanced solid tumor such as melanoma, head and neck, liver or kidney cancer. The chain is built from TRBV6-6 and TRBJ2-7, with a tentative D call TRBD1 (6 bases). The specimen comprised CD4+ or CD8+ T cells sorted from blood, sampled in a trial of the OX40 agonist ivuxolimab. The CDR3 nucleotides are TGTGCCAGCAGTCCAGGGGACTACGAGCAGTACTTC. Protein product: CASSPGDYEQYF.